The 25 T cell receptor beta chains presented below share a single source sample, sequenced in a study of blood T cells in healthy people across ages. Primers used in a second PCR of roughly 6 to 11 cycles were a sample-barcoded 5' primer and a J-beta primer mix. TCRdb re-called the 5' RACE reads with MiXCR, one entry per CDR3 protein. Found here are roughly 550,000 distinct CDR3 sequences, less than 25% of them singletons; the top ten hold less than 9%. The sample also formed part of further work on T cells of mothers and their children.

Sequencing used blood. These receptors all come from a boy aged 10-17 years in good health.

This clonotype was seen more than once but under ten times. The rearrangement joins TRBV7-8 to TRBJ2-5; tentative D call: TRBD1 (6 bases). The DNA end favors TRBJ2-1, so the J call may be wrong. The germline V gene has CDR1 SGHVS and CDR2 FQNEAQ. The CDR3 runs 17 residues. The CDR3 here is CAIVGLGGRGPGNEQFF. The CDR3 nucleotides are TGTGCCATCGTCGGCCTTGGAGGCAGGGGTCCTGGCAATGAGCAGTTCTTC.

The chain employs TRBV6-5 and TRBJ2-7; 13 bases are shared with TRBD2. The V and J ends lost 6 bases and 6 bases, in that order; junction bases with no gene match: 5. CDR3 length: 14 amino acids. Germline CDR1 and CDR2: MNHEY and SVGAGI. CDR3 coding DNA: TGTGCCAGCAGACGGACTAGCGGGAGCTGCGAGCAGTACTTC. Protein: CASRRTSGSCEQYF.

V and J are TRBV20-1 and TRBJ2-5, with D perhaps TRBD2 (6 bases). The V and J ends lost 0 bases and 2 bases respectively, with 13 bases between them. Germline loops: CDR1 DFQATT, CDR2 SNEGSKA (reference sequence). There are 15 residues in the CDR3. CDR3 sequence: CSAREGAGPQETQYF. The CDR3 coding sequence is TGCAGTGCTAGAGAGGGAGCGGGCCCACAAGAGACCCAGTACTTC.

The rearrangement uses TRBV6-6 and TRBJ2-5, with D possibly being TRBD1 or TRBD2 (5 bases each). Trimming stripped 0 bases from V and 4 bases from J, with 9 bases between. This CDR3 is 14 amino acids long. CDR1 MNHNY and CDR2 SVGAGI come from the germline V gene (reference sequence). The CDR3 DNA follows: TGTGCCAGCAGTTACTCTGCAGGGACAGAGACCCAGTACTTC. Protein sequence: CASSYSAGTETQYF.

The genes are TRBV28 and TRBJ2-5, with TRBD1 identical over 8 bases. The CDR3 length is 14 residues. V lost 4 bases and J lost 5; bases outside the gene matches: 6. CDR1 is MDHEN and CDR2 is SYDVKM in the germline V gene. CDR3 nucleotide sequence: TGTGCCAGCAGTTCCCGGACAGGGATCGAGACCCAGTACTTC. Translating it yields CASSSRTGIETQYF.

In its sample, this clonotype was seen a few times. The chain recombines TRBV2 with TRBJ1-4, with 8 bases identical to TRBD1. Trimming removed 6 bases from V and 0 bases from J; junction bases left unmatched: 3. The CDR3 consists of 15 residues. The germline V gene has CDR1 SNHLY and CDR2 FYNNEI. CDR3 nucleotide sequence: TGTGCCAGCAGGGGACAGGTTACAACTAATGAAAAACTGTTTTTT. It yields the protein CASRGQVTTNEKLFF.

This clonotype was picked up a small number of times. The rearrangement links TRBV4-3 to TRBJ2-2; 8 bases align to TRBD1. Germline V gene sequence: CDR1 LGHNA, CDR2 YSLEER. J lost 3 bases, V lost 0 bases, and 3 bases had no gene match. The CDR3 covers 16 residues. CDR3 in DNA: TGCGCCAGCAGCCAAGACCCCAGGGGGCACACCGGGGAGCTGTTTTTT. It specifies CASSQDPRGHTGELFF.

In regard to this clonotype: One end of the junction varies from germline; a read error may be responsible. V is TRBV20-1 and J is TRBJ2-5; 7 positions match TRBD1. The CDR3 sequence is 12 residues long. The germline gives CDR1 DFQATT, CDR2 SNEGSKA (reference sequence). The CDR3 DNA is TGCAGTGCTCGAGCTCCAGGGGGTTATCGGCACTTC. It encodes CSARAPGGYRHF.

This clonotype was picked up a small number of times. The CDR3 region has the DNA TGTGCCAGCTCATTCCAGGGACAGAAGGAGACCCAGTACTTC. Encoded protein: CASSFQGQKETQYF. V usage is TRBV18 and J usage is TRBJ2-5; 7 nucleotides match TRBD1. Germline trimming cut 5 bases from V and 5 bases from J; bases unmatched to any gene: 8. The CDR3 has 14 amino acids. Germline V gene data show CDR1 as KGHSH and CDR2 as LQKENI.

This chain uses TRBV19 with TRBJ2-1, with TRBD1 as a possible D gene (5 bases). The germline gives CDR1 LNHDA, CDR2 SQIVND (reference sequence). The CDR3 contains 12 residues. V was pared by 5 bases and J by 9 bases, with 11 bases between. The CDR3 nucleotides read TGTGCCAGTAGTGTAGGGGCTCGTGAGCAGTTCTTC. Residues: CASSVGAREQFF.

This clonotype came up a few times. The CDR3 protein is CASSPSGNSGANVLTF. CDR3 bases: TGTGCCAGCAGCCCCAGCGGGAACTCTGGGGCCAACGTCCTGACTTTC. The V and J genes are TRBV5-5 and TRBJ2-6; TRBD2 matches 7 bases. Germline CDR1 is SGHKS and CDR2 is YYEKEE (reference sequence). Trimming took 4 bases from V and 0 from J; bases not matched to a gene: 4. This CDR3 has 16 amino acids.

This clonotype was found a few times. This chain links TRBV20-1 with TRBJ1-1; D perhaps matches TRBD1 (6 bases). The CDR3 has 16 amino acids. In germline, CDR1 is DFQATT, CDR2 SNEGSKA (reference sequence). V shed 6 bases and J shed 5 bases, with 25 bases lying between them. CDR3: CSAVNRALPGGTEAFF. The CDR3 nucleotides are TGCAGTGCAGTCAACAGGGCCTTGCCTGGGGGGACTGAAGCTTTCTTT.

The chain recombines TRBV10-3 with TRBJ2-5, with D perhaps matching TRBD2 (6 bases). This CDR3 region has 15 residues. The germline V and J ends were trimmed by 6 bases and 4 bases, with 18 bases remaining between them. Germline CDR1 and CDR2: ENHRY and SYGVKD. DNA of the CDR3: TGTGCCATCAGGGCTACGGGGGAGGAGAGAGAGACCCAGTACTTC. The encoded protein is CAIRATGEERETQYF.

This clonotype was counted many times. The rearrangement links TRBV28 to TRBJ2-7, with TRBD1 identical over 9 bases. The CDR3 runs 17 residues. The V segment lost 6 bases and the J segment 6 bases; nucleotides outside the gene matches: 18. The germline V gene has CDR1 MDHEN and CDR2 SYDVKM. The CDR3 is CASSFLSGSGQGFEQYF. CDR3 nucleotide sequence: TGTGCCAGCAGCTTTCTATCCGGATCGGGACAGGGTTTCGAGCAGTACTTC.

The chain recombines TRBV4-1 with TRBJ2-1, with 8 bases lining up with TRBD2. The germline CDR1 and CDR2 sequences are MGHRA and YSYEKL. The CDR3 loop spans 15 amino acids. Losses at the gene ends were 4 bases for V and 5 bases for J; bases not matched to a gene: 7. DNA for the CDR3: TGCGCCAGCAGCCCCAGCGGGAGTATCCACAATGAGCAGTTCTTC. Translation: CASSPSGSIHNEQFF.

The rearrangement links TRBV20-1 to TRBJ1-1, with TRBD1 identical over 9 bases. Trimming cost V 2 bases and J 3 bases; bases outside gene matches: 7. This CDR3 has 15 amino acids. Germline V CDR1 and CDR2: DFQATT, SNEGSKA (reference sequence). The CDR3, as DNA: TGCAGTGCTAGACCTGAGACAGGGGGGGACACTGAAGCTTTCTTT. It encodes CSARPETGGDTEAFF.

This clonotype has only a few counts. The chain carries TRBV5-4 and TRBJ2-5; TRBD1 might be the D (5 bases). The J call is uncertain, as TRBJ2-7 better fits the DNA end. This CDR3 comprises 14 residues. Germline lookup yields CDR1 SGHNT and CDR2 YYREEE (reference sequence). DNA for the CDR3: TGTGCCAGCAGCTTGGGACAGATCTCCGGCGAGCAGTACTTC. It translates to CASSLGQISGEQYF.

This clonotype was detected only a few times. One end of the junction fails to match germline, which may point to a read error. The rearrangement links TRBV19 to TRBJ2-3; tentative D call: TRBD2 (6 bases). Looked up from germline, CDR1 is LNHDA and CDR2 is SQIVND (reference sequence). This CDR3 region has 15 residues. The CDR3 DNA reads TGTACCAGTAGTGCGGGGACGGGTCACACAGATACGCAGTATTTT. Residues: CTSSAGTGHTDTQYF.

The V gene is TRBV6-1, the J gene TRBJ1-5; D might be TRBD1 (5 bases). CDR1 and CDR2 (germline): MNHNS, SASEGT. CDR3 size: 13 residues. V lost 3 bases, J lost 5 bases, and 8 bases lay in between. The CDR3 DNA follows: TGTGCCAGCAGTGACAGGGTGGATCAGCCCCAGCATTTT. It specifies CASSDRVDQPQHF.

This clonotype was seen more than once but under ten times. The chain joins TRBV28 to TRBJ2-3; 14 nucleotides match TRBD2. Trimming cost V 6 bases and J 5 bases; bases outside gene matches: 7. This CDR3 spans 16 amino acids. Germline V gives CDR1 MDHEN, CDR2 SYDVKM. The DNA of the CDR3 is TGTGCCAGCAGCCGGACTAGCGGGAGGAGGGGAGATACGCAGTATTTT. Its translation is CASSRTSGRRGDTQYF.

This clonotype was counted a few times. This CDR3 reads CASSEIASTDTQYF. The CDR3 coding sequence is TGTGCCAGCAGTGAAATAGCTAGCACAGATACGCAGTATTTT. The rearrangement joins TRBV25-1 to TRBJ2-3; no clear D. The germline V and J ends were trimmed by 2 bases and 0 bases, with 6 bases remaining between them. Germline assignment: CDR1 MGHDK and CDR2 SYGVNS. The CDR3 length is 14 residues.

In nucleotides, the CDR3 is TGTGCCAGCAGTCGTTACGGTTCCTACAATGAGCAGTTCTTC. This translates into CASSRYGSYNEQFF. This chain connects TRBV7-2 to TRBJ2-1; no reliable D call. The CDR3 is 14 amino acids. Trimming shortened V by 6 bases and J by 1 base, and 10 bases separated the two germline ends. CDR1 SGHTA and CDR2 FQGNSA come from the germline V gene.

The V call is TRBV3-1, the J call TRBJ1-1; 7 bases map to TRBD1. The CDR3 covers 15 residues. V was pared by 0 bases and J by 10 bases, with 11 bases of the junction left unmatched. The germline V gene encodes CDR1 LGHDT and CDR2 YNNKEL (reference sequence). The CDR3: CASSQEWGQTAPAFF. The CDR3 nucleotides are TGTGCCAGCAGCCAAGAGTGGGGACAGACCGCTCCAGCTTTCTTT.

This clonotype has just a few counts. The chain is built from TRBV6-1 and TRBJ2-7; D gene ambiguous. Per germline, CDR1 MNHNS and CDR2 SASEGT. V was pared by 6 bases and J by 6 bases, with 12 bases between. CDR3 size: 12 residues. CDR3 region: CASRAELGEQYF. CDR3 bases: TGTGCCAGCAGGGCGGAGTTGGGCGAGCAGTACTTC.

This clonotype was found a few times. V is TRBV4-3 and J is TRBJ2-5, with 8 bases aligning to TRBD1. The CDR3 runs to 15 residues. V lost 1 base and J lost 2; bases outside the gene matches: 3. Germline V gene sequence: CDR1 LGHNA, CDR2 YSLEER. The CDR3 sequence: CASSQGGQVQETQYF. The CDR3 DNA is TGCGCCAGCAGCCAAGGGGGACAGGTTCAAGAGACCCAGTACTTC.